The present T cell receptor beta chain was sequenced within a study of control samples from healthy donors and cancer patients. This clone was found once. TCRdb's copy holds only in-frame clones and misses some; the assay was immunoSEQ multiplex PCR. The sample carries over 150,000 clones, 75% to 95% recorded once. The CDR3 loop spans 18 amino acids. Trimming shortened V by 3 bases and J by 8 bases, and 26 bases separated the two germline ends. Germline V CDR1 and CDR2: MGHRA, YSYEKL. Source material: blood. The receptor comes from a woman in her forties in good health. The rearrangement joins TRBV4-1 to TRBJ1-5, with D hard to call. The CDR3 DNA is TGCGCCAGCAGCCACTGCCGGTATTGGGGAGACCGGTGGAAGCCCCAGCATTTT. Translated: CASSHCRYWGDRWKPQHF.